These 20 T cell receptor beta chains share one sample of origin, sequenced in a study of T cells in Graves' hyperthyroidism and ophthalmopathy. Template material for amplifying TCR beta CDR3 regions consisted of RNA transcripts. The study used the HTBI primer set for a first-round RT-PCR of the TCR CDR3. TCRdb processed the multiplex PCR reads anew with MiXCR; each CDR3 protein has one entry. The table has a few hundred thousand distinct CDR3 sequences, around 25% seen once. Sequenced input: blood. These receptors all come from a man aged 50 to 59 with Graves' hyperthyroidism.

This clonotype has a count of ten or more. The chain couples TRBV7-6 to TRBJ2-7, with 8 positions matching TRBD1. V lost 2 bases to trimming and J lost 3 bases; unmatched junction nucleotides: 3. The germline V gene has CDR1 SGHVS and CDR2 FNYEAQ. The CDR3 consists of 14 residues. CDR3 nucleotide sequence: TGTGCCAGCAGCTTACAGGGGGCGGGCTACGAGCAGTACTTC. As protein: CASSLQGAGYEQYF.

Only a few counts were recorded for this clonotype. V is TRBV15 and J is TRBJ2-1; weak D call: TRBD2 (6 bases). Germline V gene data show CDR1 as LNHNV and CDR2 as YYDKDF (reference sequence). The V end lost 0 bases, the J end lost 6 bases, and 15 bases lay between the germline ends. The length of the CDR3 is 16 residues. The CDR3 DNA is TGTGCCACCAGCAGAGAGGCTCCATCAGCGGGCAATGAGCAGTTCTTC. As protein: CATSREAPSAGNEQFF.

This clonotype was seen a handful of times. The chain carries TRBV5-5 and TRBJ2-1, with TRBD2 identical over 14 bases. Germline CDR1 reads SGHKS; CDR2 reads YYEKEE (reference sequence). The ends lost 4 bases at V and 9 bases at J; junction bases unmatched: 3. The CDR3 is 14 amino acids. CDR3 sequence reads: CASSRLAGGVEQFF. DNA of the CDR3: TGTGCCAGCAGCCGACTAGCGGGAGGGGTTGAGCAGTTCTTC.

The chain employs TRBV11-2 and TRBJ2-1, with a tentative D call TRBD1 (8 bases). CDR1 SGHAT and CDR2 FQNNGV come from the germline V gene. V lost 5 bases and J 7 bases, leaving 24 bases between the germline ends. The CDR3 runs to 17 residues. CDR3 residues: CASSNLRAGGGGNEQFF. The CDR3 DNA sequence: TGTGCCAGCAGCAACCTAAGGGCAGGGGGCGGGGGAAATGAGCAGTTCTTC.

This clonotype was seen more than once but under ten times. This chain joins TRBV20-1 and TRBJ2-7; 8 bases map to TRBD1. Per the germline V gene, CDR1 is DFQATT and CDR2 is SNEGSKA (reference sequence). Losses at the gene ends were 6 bases for V and 2 bases for J; bases not matched to a gene: 9. The CDR3 has 14 amino acids. The CDR3 DNA reads TGCAGTGCACCTAGGGGGACAGGAGCCTACGAGCAGTACTTC. It specifies CSAPRGTGAYEQYF.

This chain links TRBV12-3 or TRBV12-4 with TRBJ1-4; D gene unclear. Deletions cut 3 bases from V and 4 bases from J, with 9 bases between. The CDR3 runs 14 residues. CDR3 coding DNA: TGTGCCAGCAGTTTCCAGACCTTTAATGAAAAACTGTTTTTT. Protein: CASSFQTFNEKLFF.

V gene TRBV30 combines with J gene TRBJ2-2; no firm D call. In germline, CDR1 is GTSNPN, CDR2 SVGIG (reference sequence). The CDR3 has 13 amino acids. The V end was cut by 3 bases, the J end by 5 bases, with 10 bases between. The CDR3 nucleotides read TGTGCCTGGAGAAGCCAAGGGACCGGGGAGCTGTTTTTT. This codes for CAWRSQGTGELFF.

This clonotype has more than one count but fewer than ten. CDR3 region: CASSLLAGPYNEQFF. DNA for the CDR3: TGTGCCAGCAGCTTGCTAGCGGGACCCTACAATGAGCAGTTCTTC. The V gene is TRBV5-5, the J gene TRBJ2-1; 9 bases line up with TRBD2. The V gene's germline CDR1 is SGHKS and CDR2 YYEKEE (reference sequence). The CDR3 totals 15 residues. V shed 1 base and J 2 bases; nucleotides not matched to a gene: 1.

A few counts support this clonotype. J is TRBJ2-7 and V is TRBV10-2; D remains unclear. The germline gives CDR1 WSHSY, CDR2 SAAADI. CDR3 length: 12 amino acids. Between the trimmed V and J ends, which lost 9 bases and 3 bases, there was a span of 12 bases. Here the CDR3 reads CASLSSDYEQYF. The CDR3 DNA sequence: TGCGCCAGTTTAAGTAGTGACTACGAGCAGTACTTC.

CDR3 DNA: TGTGCCAGCAGCTTGTCAGGCGGGACAGGGCAGGGCTACACCTTC. As protein: CASSLSGGTGQGYTF. The chain couples TRBV7-9 to TRBJ1-2; 9 nucleotides line up with TRBD1. The CDR3 has 15 amino acids. V shed 3 bases and J 8 bases; nucleotides not matched to a gene: 10. Germline CDR1 is SEHNR and CDR2 is FQNEAQ (reference sequence).

This clonotype was counted at least ten times. J is TRBJ2-1 and V is TRBV7-3; D is uncertain. The CDR3 runs 13 residues. V gave up 6 bases and J gave up 9 bases, with 15 bases separating them. Germline V CDR1 and CDR2: SGHTA, FQGTGA. The DNA for the CDR3 is TGTGCCAGCAGTTATACGGCTACAACTGAGCAGTTCTTC. Translating it yields CASSYTATTEQFF.

CDR3 nucleotide sequence: TGCGCCAGCACATCCGAGACAGGGACCTCCTACAATGAGCAGTTCTTC. It yields the protein CASTSETGTSYNEQFF. The chain joins TRBV5-1 to TRBJ2-1; 7 nucleotides match TRBD1. V shed 6 bases and J 0 bases; nucleotides not matched to a gene: 9. This CDR3 has 16 residues. Germline V CDR1 and CDR2: SGHRS, YFSETQ.

This clonotype was counted many times. The rearrangement links TRBV11-2 to TRBJ1-1, with a tentative D call TRBD1 (6 bases). V lost 2 bases, J lost 7 bases, and 14 bases lay in between. The germline CDR1 and CDR2 sequences are SGHAT and FQNNGV. The CDR3 runs to 14 residues. Here the CDR3 reads CASSLPDRWVEAFF. The CDR3 coding sequence is TGTGCCAGCAGCTTACCCGACAGGTGGGTTGAAGCTTTCTTT. The whole variable domain, filled in from reference TRBV11-2 and TRBJ1-1, reads EAGVAQSPRYKIIEKRQSVAFWCNPISGHATLYWYQQILGQGPKLLIQFQNNGVVDDSQLPKDRFSAERLKGVDSTLKIQPAKLEDSAVYLCASSLPDRWVEAFFGQGTRLTVV.

This clonotype came up a few times. The chain couples TRBV24-1 to TRBJ1-2; a possible D gene is TRBD1 (6 bases). The CDR3 is 12 residues long. Germline values: CDR1 KGHDR, CDR2 SFDVKD. V lost 9 bases, J lost 10 bases, and 17 bases lay in between. CDR3 sequence reads: CATSWGARNYTF. CDR3 bases: TGTGCCACCTCCTGGGGGGCGCGTAACTACACCTTC.

This chain links TRBV29-1 with TRBJ2-2; TRBD1 is a possible D gene (6 bases). Germline V CDR1 and CDR2: SQVTM, ANQGSEA. This CDR3 spans 15 amino acids. V was trimmed by 4 bases and J by 2 bases, leaving 14 bases between them. The CDR3 sequence is CSVVPGATNTGELFF. The CDR3 coding sequence is TGCAGCGTTGTCCCAGGGGCGACAAACACCGGGGAGCTGTTTTTT.

This clonotype was picked up a small number of times. V gene TRBV20-1 combines with J gene TRBJ2-7; 7 bases align to TRBD1. The germline V gene has CDR1 DFQATT and CDR2 SNEGSKA (reference sequence). J gave up 5 bases and V 0 bases, and 13 bases lay outside the gene matches. CDR3 length equals 16 residues. The CDR3 protein is CSARDGRQGMSDEQYF. The CDR3 nucleotides are TGCAGTGCTAGAGATGGGCGACAGGGAATGAGTGACGAGCAGTACTTC.

CDR3 coding DNA: TGTGCCAGCGGGCCTAGTTCTGGCTACACCTTC. Encoded protein: CASGPSSGYTF. The rearrangement joins TRBV27 to TRBJ1-2; D uncertain. This CDR3 contains 11 residues. V lost 8 bases and J lost 7, with 11 bases in between. Germline values: CDR1 MNHEY, CDR2 SMNVEV (reference sequence).

This clonotype was found many times. The chain has TRBV7-2 and TRBJ2-7, with D unclear. Germline V gene data show CDR1 as SGHTA and CDR2 as FQGNSA. The germline V and J ends were trimmed by 0 bases and 6 bases, with 9 bases remaining between them. This CDR3 is built from 13 residues. The CDR3 DNA sequence: TGTGCCAGCAGCTTAGCGCCTGATTTCGAGCAGTACTTC. Translation: CASSLAPDFEQYF.

This clonotype was found a few times. The chain carries TRBV6-2 or TRBV6-3 and TRBJ2-2, with D unclear. The V gene's germline CDR1 is MNHEY and CDR2 SVGEGT. The CDR3 runs 12 residues. CDR3 nucleotides: TGTGTCACACGTGAGTCAGCCGGGGAGCTGTTTTTT. Translating it yields CVTRESAGELFF.

This clonotype occurred many times. The chain is built from TRBV28 and TRBJ2-7, with D unresolved. This CDR3 is 12 amino acids long. From germline, CDR1 is MDHEN and CDR2 SYDVKM. Trimming pared 1 base from V and 9 bases from J, leaving 10 bases between. The CDR3 DNA is TGTGCCAGCAGTTTATCGCCGGCCGGGCAGTACTTC. This sequence encodes CASSLSPAGQYF.